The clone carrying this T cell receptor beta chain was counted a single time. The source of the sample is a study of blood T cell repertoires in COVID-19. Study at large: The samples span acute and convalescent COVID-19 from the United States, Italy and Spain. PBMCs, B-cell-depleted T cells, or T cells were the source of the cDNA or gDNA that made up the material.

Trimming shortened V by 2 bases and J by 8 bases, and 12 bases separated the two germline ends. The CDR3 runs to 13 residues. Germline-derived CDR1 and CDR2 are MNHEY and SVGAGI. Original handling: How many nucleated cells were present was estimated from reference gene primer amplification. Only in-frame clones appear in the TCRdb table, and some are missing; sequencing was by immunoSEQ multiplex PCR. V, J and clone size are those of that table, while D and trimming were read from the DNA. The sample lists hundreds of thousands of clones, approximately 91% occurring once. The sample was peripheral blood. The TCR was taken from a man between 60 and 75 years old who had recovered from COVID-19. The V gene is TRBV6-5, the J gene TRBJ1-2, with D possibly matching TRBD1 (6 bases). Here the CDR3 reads CASSYTGREGYTF. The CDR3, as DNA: TGTGCCAGCAGTTACACAGGGAGGGAAGGCTACACCTTC.